The sequence of this T cell receptor (beta chain) was determined in a study of T cell responses to AZD1222 COVID-19 vaccine. Turning to the study itself: Pooled together were second doses at about 4 or about 12 weeks. Findings and caveats of the study: CD4 TCRs linked to vaccination spanned spike, dominating at 160-218 and 743-854. Baseline antibody screening turned up just six seropositive AZD1222 recipients. Sampling that yielded the repertoires occurred only after the peak T cell response.

From germline, CDR1 is SGHNT and CDR2 YYREEE (reference sequence). V lost 1 base and J 1 base, leaving 16 bases between the germline ends. The CDR3 spans 17 residues. About this clone: Its antigen is still unknown.

Sequenced by immunoSEQ multiplex PCR; TCRdb stores in-frame clones only, minus some. The sample records more than 80,000 clones, approximately 90% being singletons. The rearrangement uses TRBV5-4 and TRBJ2-3; D uncertain. This specimen consisted of peripheral blood, obtained on day 0 of AZD1222 vaccination. The receptor comes from an adult in good health. The CDR3: CASSLFLGGGRTDTQYF. The CDR3 DNA follows: TGTGCCAGCAGCTTGTTTTTGGGTGGCGGTCGCACAGATACGCAGTATTTT.